One sample yielded the 10 T cell receptor beta chains listed below, sequenced in a study of blood T cell repertoires in COVID-19. Method: immunoSEQ multiplex PCR; TCRdb's copy keeps in-frame clones and lacks some. The table has about 81,000 clones, over 75% seen once. The sequencing input was peripheral blood. These receptors all come from a man aged 70 or older with acute or convalescent COVID-19.

The gene calls are TRBV3-1 (or the pseudogene TRBV3-2) and TRBJ2-3, with a weak D call TRBD2 (6 bases). Trimming took 3 bases from V and 6 from J, leaving 25 bases between them. The germline V gene encodes CDR1 LGHDT and CDR2 YNNKEL (reference sequence). The length of the CDR3 is 18 residues. CDR3 coding DNA: TGTGCCAGCAGCCACGTCTTGGGGTTTGAGGCGGGGACTGATACGCAGTATTTT. It is translated as CASSHVLGFEAGTDTQYF.

This clone was observed a few times. The V and J genes are TRBV2 and TRBJ1-6; D gene unclear. Germline-derived CDR1 and CDR2 are SNHLY and FYNNEI. V lost 7 bases and J lost 0, with 10 bases in between. The CDR3 consists of 15 residues. CDR3 protein: CASNARSSYNSPLHF. For the CDR3, the DNA is TGTGCCAGCAATGCCCGGAGCTCCTATAATTCACCCCTCCACTTT.

On this clone: The junction differs from germline at one of its ends, possibly a read error. The chain has TRBV11-2 and TRBJ2-7; no reliable D call. There are 10 residues in the CDR3. The germline V gene encodes CDR1 SGHAT and CDR2 FQNNGV. The CDR3 protein is CASSGLNTNF. For the CDR3, the DNA is TGTGCCAGCAGCGGCTTGAACACGAACTTC.

This chain uses TRBV5-1 with TRBJ1-2, with a weak D call TRBD1 (5 bases). V lost 4 bases, J lost 4 bases, and 20 bases lay in between. CDR1 SGHRS and CDR2 YFSETQ come from the germline V gene. The CDR3 has 16 amino acids. The CDR3 nucleotides read TGCGCCAGCAGCCACCAGACGGGGGGGTTGAGCTATGGCTACACCTTC. It codes for CASSHQTGGLSYGYTF.

V gene TRBV28 combines with J gene TRBJ2-7, with 10 nucleotides matching TRBD1. The germline CDR1 and CDR2 sequences are MDHEN and SYDVKM. Trimming removed 8 bases from V and 5 bases from J; junction bases left unmatched: 6. The CDR3 length is 13 residues. DNA of the CDR3: TGTGCCAGCCTGGACAGGGGGTACAACGAGCAGTACTTC. Protein product: CASLDRGYNEQYF.

The chain combines TRBV7-2 with TRBJ2-1; no reliable D call. Trimming left V 2 bases short and J 3 bases short, with 11 bases between. This CDR3 comprises 15 residues. Looked up from germline, CDR1 is SGHTA and CDR2 is FQGNSA. In nucleotides, the CDR3 is TGTGCCAGCAGCTTAATTTTCGACTTCTACAATGAGCAGTTCTTC. Translating gives CASSLIFDFYNEQFF.

The gene calls are TRBV3-1 (or the pseudogene TRBV3-2) and TRBJ1-1, with TRBD1 as a possible D gene (6 bases). V was cut by 5 bases and J by 4 bases, with 11 bases left in between. CDR1 and CDR2 (germline): LGHDT, YNNKEL (reference sequence). This CDR3 comprises 13 residues. For the CDR3, the DNA is TGTGCCAGCAGCTTTTTACAGGGCACTGAAGCTTTCTTT. Amino acid sequence: CASSFLQGTEAFF.

The V call is TRBV19, the J call TRBJ1-5, with 8 positions matching TRBD1. The CDR3 covers 16 residues. CDR1 is LNHDA, CDR2 SQIVND, per germline (reference sequence). Germline trimming cut 1 base from V and 6 bases from J; bases unmatched to any gene: 8. CDR3 in DNA: TGTGCCAGTAGTATAGGAGGGCAGGGGGCCGTTCAGCCCCAGCATTTT. Encoded protein: CASSIGGQGAVQPQHF. Looking up the rest from reference TRBV19 and TRBJ1-5 gives the full variable domain: DGGITQSPKYLFRKEGQNVTLSCEQNLNHDAMYWYRQDPGQGLRLIYYSQIVNDFQKGDIAEGYSVSREKKESFPLTVTSAQKNPTAFYLCASSIGGQGAVQPQHFGDGTRLSIL.

V usage is TRBV30 and J usage is TRBJ1-2, with TRBD1 matching 8 bases. V was clipped by 3 bases and J by 2 bases; unmatched bases: 5. The CDR3 spans 14 residues. The germline gives CDR1 GTSNPN, CDR2 SVGIG (reference sequence). The CDR3 DNA sequence: TGTGCCTGGAGAAGGGACAGGCCGAACTATGGCTACACCTTC. It translates to CAWRRDRPNYGYTF.

V gene TRBV20-1 combines with J gene TRBJ1-1; TRBD1 might be the D (5 bases). V was cut by 3 bases and J by 7 bases, with 12 bases left in between. Looked up from germline, CDR1 is DFQATT and CDR2 is SNEGSKA (reference sequence). The CDR3 sequence is 12 residues long. The CDR3 region is CSASAGLGEAFF. The CDR3, as DNA: TGCAGTGCTAGTGCAGGGTTGGGTGAAGCTTTCTTT.